The 11 T cell receptor beta chains listed next were all sequenced from one sample in a study of blood T cells in healthy people across ages. The use of a sample-barcoded 5' primer and a J-beta primer mix characterized a second PCR of about 7 to 12 cycles. From the 5' RACE reads, TCRdb called clonotypes with MiXCR, one entry per CDR3 protein. The sample consists of some 1,500,000 distinct CDR3 sequences, approximately 39% of them appearing once. The sequencing sample was made of blood. All receptors come from a young woman in good health.

This clonotype has just a few counts. The chain couples TRBV29-1 to TRBJ1-1, with no clear D. Trimming stripped 6 bases from V and 13 bases from J, with 15 bases between. Germline CDR1 reads SQVTM; CDR2 reads ANQGSEA. The CDR3 runs to 10 residues. The CDR3 sequence: CSVSDPDGFF. DNA of the CDR3: TGCAGCGTCTCAGACCCCGACGGTTTCTTT.

This chain uses TRBV24-1 with TRBJ2-6, with 7 positions matching TRBD2. The CDR3 length is 16 residues. V lost 5 bases and J lost 3; bases outside the gene matches: 6. Germline CDR1 reads KGHDR; CDR2 reads SFDVKD. In DNA, the CDR3 is TGTGCCACCAGTGGGGCGGGAGTGGATGGGGCCAACGTCCTGACTTTC. The encoded protein is CATSGAGVDGANVLTF.

The J gene is TRBJ2-7, the V gene TRBV9, with 9 bases identical to TRBD2. This CDR3 has 15 residues. Trimming took 1 base from V and 0 from J; bases not matched to a gene: 2. Germline CDR1 reads SGDLS; CDR2 reads YYNGEE. The DNA for the CDR3 is TGTGCCAGCAGCGTAAGTAGCGGGAGCTCCTACGAGCAGTACTTC. Protein sequence: CASSVSSGSSYEQYF.

This clonotype was observed at least ten times. The chain's CDR3 is CASSSGTANTEAFF. The CDR3, as DNA: TGTGCCAGCAGTTCCGGGACGGCGAACACTGAAGCTTTCTTT. The chain recombines TRBV11-2 with TRBJ1-1, with D tentatively TRBD1 (5 bases). Deletions cut 6 bases from V and 1 base from J, with 12 bases between. Looked up from germline, CDR1 is SGHAT and CDR2 is FQNNGV. This CDR3 is 14 amino acids long. Looking up the rest from reference TRBV11-2 and TRBJ1-1 gives the full variable domain: EAGVAQSPRYKIIEKRQSVAFWCNPISGHATLYWYQQILGQGPKLLIQFQNNGVVDDSQLPKDRFSAERLKGVDSTLKIQPAKLEDSAVYLCASSSGTANTEAFFGQGTRLTVV.

This clonotype was seen a handful of times. The V and J genes are TRBV6-2 or TRBV6-3 and TRBJ2-5; D might be TRBD1 (5 bases). The CDR3 is 15 residues long. V lost 5 bases, J lost 11 bases, and 24 bases lay in between. CDR1 and CDR2 (germline): MNHEY, SVGEGT. Here the CDR3 DNA reads TGTGCCAGCAGTACCCGTAAGGGGAACTACAATGAGCAGTACTTC. It specifies CASSTRKGNYNEQYF.

The chain combines TRBV9 with TRBJ2-1, with 9 bases that match TRBD2. V trimming: 4 bases; J trimming: 7 bases; junction bases outside the gene matches: 6. Germline V gives CDR1 SGDLS, CDR2 YYNGEE. The CDR3 totals 14 residues. This CDR3 reads CASSPGLAWNEQFF. In DNA, the CDR3 is TGTGCCAGCAGCCCAGGACTAGCGTGGAATGAGCAGTTCTTC. The full variable domain, with the rest looked up from reference TRBV9 and TRBJ2-1, is DSGVTQTPKHLITATGQRVTLRCSPRSGDLSVYWYQQSLDQGLQFLIQYYNGEERAKGNILERFSAQQFPDLHSELNLSSLELGDSALYFCASSPGLAWNEQFFGPGTRLTVL.

V gene TRBV4-3 combines with J gene TRBJ1-6; D is unclear. The germline V gene has CDR1 LGHNA and CDR2 YSLEER. This CDR3 has 14 residues. V was shortened by 3 bases and J by 7 bases, with 10 bases between the two germline ends. The DNA for the CDR3 is TGCGCCAGCAGCCACGAATACACCAATTCACCCCTCCACTTT. This codes for CASSHEYTNSPLHF.

The CDR3 nucleotides read TGTGCCAGCAGTTACTCCCCAGGGGACTCTGGGGCCAACGTCCTGACTTTC. The encoded protein is CASSYSPGDSGANVLTF. The V gene is TRBV6-5, the J gene TRBJ2-6, with D tentatively TRBD1 (6 bases). V was clipped by 0 bases and J by 0 bases, with 9 bases between them. CDR3 length equals 17 residues. Germline V lookup: CDR1 MNHEY, CDR2 SVGAGI.

This clonotype was seen a handful of times. J is TRBJ2-1 and V is TRBV12-3 or TRBV12-4; 15 nucleotides match TRBD2. The junction had 6 bases not matched to a gene; V was cut back by 2 bases and J by 4 bases. CDR3 length: 18 residues. Here the CDR3 DNA reads TGTGCCAGCAGTTTAAGAGGACTAGCGGGGGGGGGTTACAATGAGCAGTTCTTC. It yields the protein CASSLRGLAGGGYNEQFF.

The V call is TRBV6-2 or TRBV6-3, the J call TRBJ2-6; possibly TRBD2 for D (5 bases). The length of the CDR3 is 18 residues. Germline V CDR1 and CDR2: MNHEY, SVGEGT. Trimming took 0 bases from V and 2 from J, leaving 14 bases between them. This CDR3 is CASSYSRFSGAGANVLTF. The CDR3 DNA sequence: TGTGCCAGCAGTTACTCGCGATTTTCCGGGGCTGGGGCCAACGTCCTGACTTTC.

The chain is built from TRBV6-2 or TRBV6-3 and TRBJ1-2; 7 nucleotides line up with TRBD1. V shed 6 bases, J shed 2 bases, and the junction held 9 bases outside the gene matches. This CDR3 spans 15 amino acids. Germline CDR1 MNHEY, CDR2 SVGEGT. The CDR3 region is CASRPGQVGNYGYTF. CDR3 nucleotides: TGTGCCAGCAGACCCGGACAGGTGGGCAACTATGGCTACACCTTC.